These T cell receptor beta chains were read from a single sample in a study of blood T cell repertoires in COVID-19. Assay: immunoSEQ multiplex PCR; the TCRdb copy retains only in-frame clones and omits some. The sample holds roughly 200,000 clones, around 90% seen once. Input material: peripheral blood. The receptor set was obtained from a man aged 50 to 59 with acute or convalescent COVID-19. The CDR3 runs from the conserved cysteine through the conserved F or W. A D gene is named only where the DNA matches it firmly. Clone size, where shown, is once, few, many, or a class for clones that have expanded.

>TRBV2|.|.|TRBJ1-3
CASRATGNTIYF
TGTGCCAGCAGGGCGACAGGAAACACCATATATTTT
>TRBV6-4|TRBD2|.|TRBJ2-7
CASSDPSSTSGRSSYEQYF
TGTGCCAGCAGTGACCCAAGTTCCACTAGCGGACGGAGCTCCTACGAGCAGTACTTC
>TRBV5-1|TRBD2|.|TRBJ2-3
CATQRGPTDTQYF
TGCGCCACCCAGCGGGGCCCCACAGATACGCAGTATTTT
>TRBV15|.|.|TRBJ2-2
CATSRVGRTNTGELFF
TGTGCCACCAGCAGAGTCGGGAGAACTAACACCGGGGAGCTGTTTTTT
>TRBV5-1|.|.|TRBJ1-1
CASSLGQVAFF
TGCGCCAGCAGCTTAGGACAAGTCGCTTTCTTT
>TRBV28|.|.|TRBJ1-5
CASSLPGGNQPQHF
TGTGCCAGCAGTCTCCCCGGCGGGAATCAGCCCCAGCATTTT
>TRBV4-2|TRBD2|.|TRBJ2-5
CASSQRGGNQETQYF
TGTGCCAGCAGCCAGCGCGGGGGGAACCAAGAGACCCAGTACTTC
>TRBV29-1|TRBD2|.|TRBJ2-1
CSGTSGSNEQFF
TGCAGCGGGACTAGCGGGAGTAATGAGCAGTTCTTC
>TRBV6-2/TRBV6-3|TRBD2|.|TRBJ2-1
CASSYSAGGYNEQFF
TGTGCCAGCAGTTACTCTGCGGGGGGATACAATGAGCAGTTCTTC
>TRBV23-1|.|.|TRBJ1-2
CASSKLGVEENGYTF
TGCGCCAGCAGTAAACTGGGAGTCGAAGAGAATGGCTACACCTTC
>TRBV7-2|TRBD1|.|TRBJ2-2
CASSYRGRNTGELFF
TGTGCCAGCAGCTACAGGGGGAGGAACACCGGGGAGCTGTTTTTT
>TRBV29-1|.|.|TRBJ2-3
CSGEASTDTQYF
TGCAGCGGGGAGGCCAGCACAGATACGCAGTATTTT
>TRBV14|TRBD2|.|TRBJ2-4
CASSPGTSGTGIQYF
TGTGCCAGCAGCCCCGGGACTAGCGGGACAGGCATTCAGTACTTC
>TRBV29-1|TRBD1|.|TRBJ2-3
CSVGTGTRTDTQYF
TGCAGCGTCGGGACAGGAACCCGCACAGATACGCAGTATTTT
>TRBV9|TRBD2|.|TRBJ2-1
CASSVVAGVFNEQFF
TGTGCCAGCAGCGTAGTAGCGGGAGTTTTCAATGAGCAGTTCTTC
>TRBV4-2|TRBD1|.|TRBJ1-3
CASSQTGNSGNTIYF
TGTGCCAGCAGCCAGACAGGGAACTCTGGAAACACCATATATTTT
>TRBV18|TRBD1|.|TRBJ1-1
CASSLGQGIRDTEAFF
TGTGCCAGCTCACTAGGACAGGGGATTCGGGACACTGAAGCTTTCTTT
>TRBV6-1|.|few|TRBJ1-5
CASSEPGPNQPQHF
TGTGCCAGCAGTGAACCAGGGCCCAATCAGCCCCAGCATTTT
>TRBV2|.|.|TRBJ2-2
CASSANRVGTGELFF
TGTGCCAGCAGTGCTAACAGGGTCGGCACCGGGGAGCTGTTTTTT
>TRBV5-1|.|once|TRBJ2-1
CASSGRDREGLATKPEQFF
TGCGCCAGCAGCGGCCGGGACAGGGAAGGACTAGCCACTAAGCCTGAGCAGTTCTTC
>TRBV9|.|.|TRBJ2-1
CASSRKGAGSYNEQFF
TGTGCCAGCAGCCGGAAGGGAGCGGGCTCCTACAATGAGCAGTTCTTC
>TRBV23-1|.|.|TRBJ1-4
CASSQSPRGTGNEKLFF
TGCGCCAGCAGTCAATCGCCCCGGGGAACTGGTAATGAAAAACTGTTTTTT
>TRBV11-2|.|.|TRBJ2-3
CASSPTRETDTQYF
TGTGCCAGCAGCCCGACTAGGGAGACAGATACGCAGTATTTT
>TRBV7-3|.|few|TRBJ1-1
CASRTDRNTEAFF
TGTGCCAGCAGAACAGACAGGAACACTGAAGCTTTCTTT
>TRBV6-5|TRBD2|.|TRBJ2-2
CASSPFAGGTGELFF
TGTGCCAGCAGTCCGTTTGCGGGAGGCACCGGGGAGCTGTTTTTT
>TRBV6-5|.|few|TRBJ1-1
CAVASLLNTEAFF
TGTGCAGTAGCCAGTCTATTGAACACTGAAGCTTTCTTT
>TRBV28|TRBD1|.|TRBJ2-3
CASSAGQGSRTDTQYF
TGTGCCAGCAGTGCCGGACAGGGGTCCCGCACAGATACGCAGTATTTT
>TRBV7-6|.|.|TRBJ1-1
CASTSGLGNTEAFF
TGTGCCAGCACCTCTGGGCTGGGGAACACTGAAGCTTTCTTT
>TRBV10-2|TRBD2|.|TRBJ2-1
CASLAGGLGEQFF
TGCGCCAGTCTAGCGGGAGGGCTCGGTGAGCAGTTCTTC
>TRBV29-1|.|.|TRBJ1-2
CSVYSSLSFYGYTF
TGCAGCGTTTACTCCTCCCTCTCTTTCTATGGCTACACCTTC
>TRBV10-2|.|.|TRBJ1-1
CASSHGAQGTEAFF
TGCGCCAGCAGCCATGGGGCCCAGGGCACTGAAGCTTTCTTT
>TRBV29-1|TRBD1|.|TRBJ2-1
CSVGTGGNEQFF
TGCAGCGTTGGGACAGGGGGCAATGAGCAGTTCTTC
>TRBV27|TRBD1|.|TRBJ1-3
CASRLTGANSGNTIYF
TGTGCCAGCAGGCTTACAGGGGCCAACTCTGGAAACACCATATATTTT
>TRBV12-3/TRBV12-4|.|.|TRBJ1-1
CASSLQEFTEAFF
TGTGCCAGCAGCCTCCAGGAATTCACTGAAGCTTTCTTT
>TRBV30|TRBD1|.|TRBJ2-2
CAWSVGAGGLGELFF
TGTGCCTGGAGTGTTGGCGCAGGGGGCCTCGGGGAGCTGTTTTTT
>TRBV5-1|TRBD1|.|TRBJ2-5
CASSVGGVRGQETQYF
TGCGCCAGCAGCGTAGGGGGCGTTCGGGGTCAAGAGACCCAGTACTTC
>TRBV29-1|TRBD1|.|TRBJ1-5
CSVEEGTGGQPQHF
TGCAGCGTTGAAGAGGGAACAGGGGGGCAGCCCCAGCATTTT
>TRBV15|TRBD1|.|TRBJ1-6
CATSRDVGGVYSPLHF
TGTGCCACCAGCAGAGATGTAGGGGGCGTATATTCACCCCTCCACTTT
>TRBV6-5|.|.|TRBJ2-5
CASSQSSGGGETQYF
TGTGCCAGCAGCCAATCTAGCGGAGGGGGAGAGACCCAGTACTTC
>TRBV19|.|.|TRBJ2-7
CASSGQTYEQYF
TGTGCCAGTAGTGGACAGACCTACGAGCAGTACTTC
>TRBV28|TRBD2|.|TRBJ2-7
CASKLAGSTYEQYF
TGTGCCAGCAAACTAGCGGGTTCTACCTACGAGCAGTACTTC
>TRBV19|TRBD1|.|TRBJ1-5
CASRTGVVQPQHF
TGTGCCAGTAGGACAGGGGTGGTTCAGCCCCAGCATTTT
>TRBV3-1/TRBV3-2|.|once|TRBJ2-6
CASSPRDSGANVLTF
TGTGCCAGCAGCCCCCGGGACTCTGGGGCCAACGTCCTGACTTTC
>TRBV30|.|.|TRBJ1-1
CAWSGTWQGINEAFF
TGTGCCTGGAGCGGAACATGGCAGGGGATCAATGAAGCTTTCTTT
>TRBV5-8|.|.|TRBJ1-5
CASGAGTTNQPQHF
TGTGCCAGCGGCGCCGGGACAACAAATCAGCCCCAGCATTTT
>TRBV7-9|TRBD1|.|TRBJ2-2
CASSLAPLSGTGVTGELFF
TGTGCCAGCAGCTTAGCCCCCTTATCCGGGACAGGGGTAACCGGGGAGCTGTTTTTT
>TRBV30|.|.|TRBJ1-2
CAWSVRGAANYGYTF
TGTGCCTGGAGTGTTCGGGGGGCGGCTAACTATGGCTACACCTTC